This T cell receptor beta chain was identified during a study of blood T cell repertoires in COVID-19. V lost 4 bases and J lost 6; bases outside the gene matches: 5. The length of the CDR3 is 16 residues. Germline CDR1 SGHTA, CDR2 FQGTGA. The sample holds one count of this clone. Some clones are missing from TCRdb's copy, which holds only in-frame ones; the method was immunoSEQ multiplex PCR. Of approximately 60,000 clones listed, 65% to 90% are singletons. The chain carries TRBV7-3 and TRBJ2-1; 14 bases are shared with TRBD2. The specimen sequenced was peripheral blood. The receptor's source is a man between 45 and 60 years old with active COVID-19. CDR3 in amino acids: CASSSRLAGGLNEQFF. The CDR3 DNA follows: TGTGCCAGCAGCTCTCGACTAGCGGGGGGGCTCAATGAGCAGTTCTTC.